This TCR beta chain was sequenced during a study of T-cell memory formation after mild COVID-19. CDR3 length equals 13 residues. Germline V gives CDR1 KGHSH, CDR2 LQKENI. The V gene lost 3 bases and the J gene lost 8 bases, with 13 bases spanning the gap. Each CDR3 protein gets one entry after TCRdb re-called the 5' RACE reads with MiXCR. Of about 500,000 distinct CDR3 sequences listed, 20% are singletons. Material for sequencing was PBMCs or a T cell subset sorted from them (not recorded which). The gene calls are TRBV18 and TRBJ1-2; D not resolved. The origin of this receptor is an adult woman who had mild COVID-19 (a few samples of this study predate the infection). Cell type and time point are not known. Here the CDR3 reads CASSPATSGGYTF. The DNA of the CDR3 is TGTGCCAGCTCACCTGCTACGAGTGGAGGCTACACCTTC.